A selection of T cell receptor beta chains follows, all from one sample in a study of blood T cell repertoires in COVID-19. Repertoires were generated with immunoSEQ multiplex PCR, while TCRdb's copy carries only in-frame clones and drops some. The data hold 280,000 or so clones, with approximately 85% observed a single time. The sequenced sample was peripheral blood. Receptors originate from a human donor in a cohort sampled during active COVID-19. The CDR3 runs from the conserved cysteine through the conserved F or W. D genes are given only for firm matches. The listing skips clone size in some rows; elsewhere it reads once, few, many or a size class.

V	size	J	D	DNA	CDR3
TRBV5-1	NA	TRBJ2-5	TRBD1	TGCGCCAGCAGCGCCTCTACAGGGGGAGGTGAGACCCAGTACTTC	CASSASTGGGETQYF
TRBV5-1	few	TRBJ2-3	NA	TGCGCCAGCAGGCACGACCGCGCGGGCACAGATACGCAGTATTTT	CASRHDRAGTDTQYF
TRBV28	once	TRBJ1-2	NA	TGTGCCAGCAGTTTATTGGGGGCGACGGGCTACACCTTC	CASSLLGATGYTF
TRBV6-6	NA	TRBJ1-2	NA	TGTGCCAGCAGGAATGTGAAGGGAGGGATCTATGGCTACACCTTC	CASRNVKGGIYGYTF
TRBV28	NA	TRBJ1-2	TRBD1	TGTGCCAGCAGCCCGACAGGGGGCGCTTCCCCCTATGGCTACACCTTC	CASSPTGGASPYGYTF
TRBV18	NA	TRBJ1-4	TRBD1	TGTGCCAGCTCGCCCGACAGGGCAACTAATGAAAAACTGTTTTTT	CASSPDRATNEKLFF
TRBV29-1	NA	TRBJ1-2	NA	TGCAGCGTTGAGAGGGGGGGAGACACCTTC	CSVERGGDTF
TRBV7-9	NA	TRBJ1-1	NA	TGTGCCAGCAGCCGGCAGGGTACGGGTACTGAAGCTTTCTTT	CASSRQGTGTEAFF
TRBV7-8	NA	TRBJ2-7	TRBD2	TGTGCCAGCAGCTTTAGCGGGAGCCAACTTGAAGAGCAGTACTTC	CASSFSGSQLEEQYF
TRBV28	NA	TRBJ1-1	TRBD1	TGTGCCAGCAGTTGGTCGCGGACAGGGGGAACTGAAGCTTTCTTT	CASSWSRTGGTEAFF
TRBV10-2	NA	TRBJ2-5	NA	TGCGCCAGCAAGACGGGGGAGACCCAGTACTTC	CASKTGETQYF
TRBV18	NA	TRBJ2-7	NA	TGTGCCAGCTCGCCCGGGACATCCCCGTCCTACGAGCAGTACTTC	CASSPGTSPSYEQYF
TRBV6-5	NA	TRBJ1-1	NA	TGTGCCAGCAGCTACCTTGGAGGGAACACTGAAGCTTTCTTT	CASSYLGGNTEAFF